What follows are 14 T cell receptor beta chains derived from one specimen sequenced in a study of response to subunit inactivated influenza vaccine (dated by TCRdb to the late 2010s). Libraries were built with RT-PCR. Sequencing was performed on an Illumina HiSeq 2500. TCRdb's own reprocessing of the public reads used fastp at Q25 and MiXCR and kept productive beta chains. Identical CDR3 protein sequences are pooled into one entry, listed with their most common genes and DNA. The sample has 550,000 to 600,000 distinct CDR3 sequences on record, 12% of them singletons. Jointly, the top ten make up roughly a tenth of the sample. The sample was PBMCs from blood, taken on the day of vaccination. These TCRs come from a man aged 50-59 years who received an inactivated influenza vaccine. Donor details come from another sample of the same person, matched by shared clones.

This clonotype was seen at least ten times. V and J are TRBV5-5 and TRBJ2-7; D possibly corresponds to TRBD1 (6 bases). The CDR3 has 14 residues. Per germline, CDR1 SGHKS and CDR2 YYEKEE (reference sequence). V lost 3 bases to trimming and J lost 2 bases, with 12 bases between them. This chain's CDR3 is CASSYDRITYEQYF. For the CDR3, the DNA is TGTGCCAGCAGCTATGACAGGATTACCTACGAGCAGTACTTC.

The CDR3 protein is CSVGNQYNEQFF. As DNA, the CDR3 is TGCAGCGTTGGAAACCAATACAATGAGCAGTTCTTC. The chain recombines TRBV29-1 with TRBJ2-1, with D unresolved. Trimming left V 4 bases short and J 4 bases short, with 8 bases between. CDR3 size: 12 residues. CDR1 SQVTM and CDR2 ANQGSEA come from the germline V gene.

CDR3 in amino acids: CASSVSASTRNEQFF. CDR3 bases: TGTGCCAGCAGCGTATCCGCCTCTACGCGCAATGAGCAGTTCTTC. The chain couples TRBV9 to TRBJ2-1; D uncertain. The CDR3 spans 15 residues. Trimming left V 1 base short and J 6 bases short, with 14 bases between. CDR1 SGDLS and CDR2 YYNGEE come from the germline V gene.

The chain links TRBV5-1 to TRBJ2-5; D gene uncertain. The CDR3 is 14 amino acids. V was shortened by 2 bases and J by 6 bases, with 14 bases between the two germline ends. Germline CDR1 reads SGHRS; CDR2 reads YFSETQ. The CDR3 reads CASSFTWAAQTQYF. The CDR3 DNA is TGCGCCAGCAGCTTCACTTGGGCAGCGCAGACCCAGTACTTC.

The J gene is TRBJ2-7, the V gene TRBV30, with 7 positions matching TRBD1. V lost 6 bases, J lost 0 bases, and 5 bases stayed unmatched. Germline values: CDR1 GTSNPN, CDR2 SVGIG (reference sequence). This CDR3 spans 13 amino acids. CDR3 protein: CACGQANSYEQYF. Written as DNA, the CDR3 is TGTGCCTGTGGACAGGCGAACTCCTACGAGCAGTACTTC.

The CDR3 nucleotides read TGTGCCAGCAGTACCGATCGACAGCTGACTAACTATGGCTACACCTTC. Protein sequence: CASSTDRQLTNYGYTF. The chain couples TRBV6-2 or TRBV6-3 to TRBJ1-2; possibly TRBD1 for D (5 bases). V was clipped by 5 bases and J by 0 bases, with 16 bases between them. CDR3 length: 16 amino acids. Germline CDR1 and CDR2: MNHEY and SVGEGT.

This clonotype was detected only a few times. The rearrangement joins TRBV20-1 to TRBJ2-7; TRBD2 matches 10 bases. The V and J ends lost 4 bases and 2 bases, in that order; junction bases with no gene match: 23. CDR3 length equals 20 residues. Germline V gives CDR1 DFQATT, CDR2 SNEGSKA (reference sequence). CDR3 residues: CSATIPANSGRFFEPYEQYF. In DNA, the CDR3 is TGCAGTGCTACCATTCCCGCGAATAGCGGGAGGTTCTTCGAGCCCTACGAGCAGTACTTC.

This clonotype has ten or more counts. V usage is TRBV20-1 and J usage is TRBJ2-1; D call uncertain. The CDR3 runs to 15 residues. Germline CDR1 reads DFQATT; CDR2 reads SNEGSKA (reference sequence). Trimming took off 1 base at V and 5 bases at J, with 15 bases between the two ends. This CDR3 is CSARVEDPRDNEQFF. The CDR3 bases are TGCAGTGCTAGAGTCGAAGATCCCCGGGACAATGAGCAGTTCTTC.

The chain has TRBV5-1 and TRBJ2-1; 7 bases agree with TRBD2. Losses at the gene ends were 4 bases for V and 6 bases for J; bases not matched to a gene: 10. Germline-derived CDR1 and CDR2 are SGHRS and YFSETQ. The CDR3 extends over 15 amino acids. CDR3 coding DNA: TGCGCCAGCAGCCCGGGACTACCGGTAGGCAATGAGCAGTTCTTC. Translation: CASSPGLPVGNEQFF.

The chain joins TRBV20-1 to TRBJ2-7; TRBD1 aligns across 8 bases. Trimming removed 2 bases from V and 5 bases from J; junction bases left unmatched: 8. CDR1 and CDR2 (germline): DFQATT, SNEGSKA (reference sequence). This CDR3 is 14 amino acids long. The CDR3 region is CSARSGQGGDEQYF. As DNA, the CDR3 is TGCAGTGCTAGATCCGGACAGGGTGGCGACGAGCAGTACTTC.

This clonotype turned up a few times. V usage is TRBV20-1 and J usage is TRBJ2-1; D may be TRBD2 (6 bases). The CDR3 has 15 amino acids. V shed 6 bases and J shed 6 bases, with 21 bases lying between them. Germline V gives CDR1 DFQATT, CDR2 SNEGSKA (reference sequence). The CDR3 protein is CSADTGRLESNEQFF. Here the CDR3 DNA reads TGCAGTGCGGACACGGGGAGGTTGGAGTCCAATGAGCAGTTCTTC.

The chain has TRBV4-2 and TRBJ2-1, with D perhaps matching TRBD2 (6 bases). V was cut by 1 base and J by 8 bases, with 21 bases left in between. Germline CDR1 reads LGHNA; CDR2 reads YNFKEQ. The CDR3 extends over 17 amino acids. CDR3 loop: CASSQVGELSSGDEQFF. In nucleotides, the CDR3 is TGTGCCAGCAGCCAAGTAGGTGAACTGTCCTCGGGAGATGAGCAGTTCTTC.

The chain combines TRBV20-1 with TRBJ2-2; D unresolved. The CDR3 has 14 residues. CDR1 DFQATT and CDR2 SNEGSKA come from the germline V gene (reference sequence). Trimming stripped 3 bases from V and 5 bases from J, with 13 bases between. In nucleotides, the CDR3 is TGCAGTGCTAGTTCAGCTGTCTATACCGGGGAGCTGTTTTTT. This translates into CSASSAVYTGELFF.

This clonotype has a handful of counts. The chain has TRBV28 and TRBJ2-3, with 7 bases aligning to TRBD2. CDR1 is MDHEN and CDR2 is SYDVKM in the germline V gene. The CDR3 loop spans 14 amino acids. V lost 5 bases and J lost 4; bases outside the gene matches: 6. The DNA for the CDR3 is TGTGCCAGCAGTGAAAGCGGGGAAGCAGATACGCAGTATTTT. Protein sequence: CASSESGEADTQYF.